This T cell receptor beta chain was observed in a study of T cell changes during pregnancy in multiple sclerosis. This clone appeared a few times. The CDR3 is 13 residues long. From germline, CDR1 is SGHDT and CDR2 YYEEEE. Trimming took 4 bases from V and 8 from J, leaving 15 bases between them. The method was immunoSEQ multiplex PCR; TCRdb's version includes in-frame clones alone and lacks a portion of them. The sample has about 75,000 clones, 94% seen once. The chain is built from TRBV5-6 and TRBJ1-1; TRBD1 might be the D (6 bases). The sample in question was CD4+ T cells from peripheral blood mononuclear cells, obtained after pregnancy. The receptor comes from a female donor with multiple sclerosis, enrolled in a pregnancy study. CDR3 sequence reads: CASSLQGPSEAFF. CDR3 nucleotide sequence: TGTGCCAGCAGCCTACAGGGACCCTCGGAAGCTTTCTTT. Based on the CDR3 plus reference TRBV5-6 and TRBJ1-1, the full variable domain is DAGVTQSPTHLIKTRGQQVTLRCSPKSGHDTVSWYQQALGQGPQFIFQYYEEEERQRGNFPDRFSGHQFPNYSSELNVNALLLGDSALYLCASSLQGPSEAFFGQGTRLTVV.